The clone carrying this T cell receptor (beta chain) was detected once. The data were obtained in a study of blood T cell repertoires in COVID-19. Study in general: Both acute and convalescent COVID-19 samples were obtained from the United States, Italy and Spain. PBMCs, B-cell-depleted T cells, or T cells were the source of the cDNA or gDNA that made up the material.

From germline, CDR1 is SGHKS and CDR2 YYEKEE (reference sequence). V lost 2 bases and J lost 3, with 9 bases in between. There are 13 residues in the CDR3. As originally analysed: Amplification of reference gene primers provided the estimated nucleated cell counts. The repertoire was sequenced with immunoSEQ multiplex PCR; TCRdb's copy has only in-frame clones and lacks some. From that table come the V and J calls and clone size; the DNA was used to work out D and trimming. The table lists over 200,000 clones, about four fifths of them singletons. Sequenced: peripheral blood. The chain carries TRBV5-5 and TRBJ2-7; D is ambiguous. The receptor comes from a man in his forties or fifties with active or convalescent COVID-19. CDR3 in DNA: TGTGCCAGCAGCTTTTGGCAGAACTACGAGCAGTACTTC. This encodes CASSFWQNYEQYF. Together with reference TRBV5-5 and TRBJ2-7, the CDR3 gives the full variable domain: DAGVTQSPTHLIKTRGQQVTLRCSPISGHKSVSWYQQVLGQGPQFIFQYYEKEERGRGNFPDRFSARQFPNYSSELNVNALLLGDSALYLCASSFWQNYEQYFGPGTRLTVT.